These 29 T cell receptor beta chains originate from one sample sequenced in a study of T cells in Graves' hyperthyroidism and ophthalmopathy. Amplified regions were TCR beta CDR3 sequences from RNA transcripts. RT-PCR in the first round (using the HTBI primer set) targeted the TCR CDR3. One entry per CDR3 protein, called by TCRdb with MiXCR from the multiplex PCR reads. Of roughly 40,000 distinct CDR3 sequences in the sample, about 50% are singletons; the top ten hold roughly 15%. The specimen was blood. The receptor source for this set is a man aged 35 to 55 with Graves' ophthalmopathy.

The chain carries TRBV20-1 and TRBJ1-5; 8 nucleotides match TRBD1. CDR1 DFQATT and CDR2 SNEGSKA come from the germline V gene (reference sequence). Trimming cost V 6 bases and J 5 bases; bases outside gene matches: 3. The CDR3 has 12 residues. CDR3: CSADRDYQPQHF. DNA of the CDR3: TGCAGTGCGGACAGGGACTATCAGCCCCAGCATTTT.

This clonotype showed up many times. The rearrangement uses TRBV6-6 and TRBJ1-4; TRBD1 matches at 8 bases. Germline V gives CDR1 MNHNY, CDR2 SVGAGI (reference sequence). The CDR3 has 17 residues. The trim removed 4 bases at V and 8 bases at J, leaving 15 bases unmatched. DNA for the CDR3: TGTGCCAGCAGTTCCTCAGGGCTTTCGAGACAGGGGGAAAAACTGTTTTTT. Its translation: CASSSSGLSRQGEKLFF.

Remarks on this clonotype: The conserved closing phenylalanine or tryptophan is absent in this CDR3, likely reflecting a read error. The rearrangement joins TRBV10-3 to TRBJ1-4, with 8 nucleotides matching TRBD1. Germline-derived CDR1 and CDR2 are ENHRY and SYGVKD. There are 14 residues in the CDR3. V lost 3 bases to trimming and J lost 8 bases; unmatched junction nucleotides: 5. The chain's CDR3 is CAISDRGQSEKLFS. The CDR3 DNA sequence: TGTGCCATCAGTGACAGGGGGCAAAGCGAAAAACTGTTTTCT.

This clonotype has at least ten counts. The chain uses TRBV20-1 and TRBJ2-1, with TRBD2 identical over 10 bases. Germline assignment: CDR1 DFQATT and CDR2 SNEGSKA (reference sequence). Trimming at V came to 0 bases and at J to 8 bases, leaving 10 bases not matched to a gene. The length of the CDR3 is 16 residues. CDR3 region: CSARDWPSGSPYEQFF. The CDR3 DNA is TGCAGTGCTAGAGATTGGCCTAGCGGGAGTCCGTATGAGCAGTTCTTC.

The rearrangement uses TRBV7-9 and TRBJ2-7; perhaps D is TRBD1 or TRBD2 (6 bases each). V lost 5 bases and J 0 bases, leaving 14 bases between the germline ends. Germline loops: CDR1 SEHNR, CDR2 FQNEAQ (reference sequence). The CDR3 has 15 amino acids. CDR3 sequence reads: CASSLSGQSSYEQYF. CDR3 DNA: TGTGCCAGCAGCCTTAGCGGACAGAGCTCCTACGAGCAGTACTTC.

This chain links TRBV20-1 with TRBJ1-2; 9 nucleotides agree with TRBD1. V lost 6 bases and J lost 4; bases outside the gene matches: 6. Germline lookup yields CDR1 DFQATT and CDR2 SNEGSKA (reference sequence). This CDR3 is 13 amino acids long. The CDR3 spells CSAYDRGSYGYTF. Here the CDR3 DNA reads TGCAGTGCGTACGACAGGGGGTCCTATGGCTACACCTTC.

This clonotype came up a few times. This is likely a read error, given that the CDR3 carries no conserved phenylalanine or tryptophan at its end. The DNA is left out, because the CDR3 cannot be placed on it with certainty; the CDR3 is given as TCRdb lists it. The CDR3 sequence is CASSPNREG. The chain uses TRBV6-6 and TRBJ2-1; the table's TRBD1 call for D was not verified on the DNA. Counting both end residues, the CDR3 totals 9 amino acids. The germline gives CDR1 MNHNY, CDR2 SVGAGI (reference sequence).

The chain uses TRBV4-1 and TRBJ2-7; D perhaps matches TRBD2 (6 bases). CDR1 is MGHRA and CDR2 is YSYEKL in the germline V gene. Trimming pared 4 bases from V and 7 bases from J, leaving 26 bases between. CDR3 size: 17 residues. The CDR3 region is CASSPQYEGTSSLEQYF. The CDR3 DNA reads as TGCGCCAGCAGCCCCCAATACGAAGGGACTTCCTCCCTGGAGCAGTACTTC.

The chain employs TRBV20-1 and TRBJ2-7, with 10 nucleotides matching TRBD2. From germline, CDR1 is DFQATT and CDR2 SNEGSKA (reference sequence). The CDR3 runs 14 residues. Trimming at V came to 1 base and at J to 6 bases, leaving 6 bases not matched to a gene. DNA of the CDR3: TGCAGTGCTAGAGGGGCTAGCGGGAGAGGCGAGCAGTACTTC. It specifies CSARGASGRGEQYF.

Comment on this clonotype: Mismatch with germline at one junction end may stem from a read error. CDR3 sequence (DNA): TGTGCCAGCAGCTTAGATGGGTATGGCCACACCTTC. This encodes CASSLDGYGHTF. The chain carries TRBV7-9 and TRBJ1-2, with D uncertain. CDR3 length equals 12 residues. Germline CDR1 reads SEHNR; CDR2 reads FQNEAQ (reference sequence).

V gene TRBV29-1 combines with J gene TRBJ1-5; 8 bases fit TRBD1. CDR3 size: 13 residues. Trimming at V came to 8 bases and at J to 5 bases, leaving 8 bases not matched to a gene. Germline CDR1 reads SQVTM; CDR2 reads ANQGSEA. In DNA, the CDR3 is TGCAGCTTAGCGGGACAGGATTATCAGCCCCAGCATTTT. Its translation: CSLAGQDYQPQHF.

This chain connects TRBV7-9 to TRBJ2-1; D not resolved. V shed 2 bases and J shed 4 bases, with 15 bases lying between them. Germline V CDR1 and CDR2: SEHNR, FQNEAQ (reference sequence). This CDR3 is built from 16 residues. CDR3 residues: CASSLLWETIYNEQFF. CDR3 nucleotide sequence: TGTGCCAGCAGCTTACTGTGGGAAACCATATACAATGAGCAGTTCTTC.

The rearrangement links TRBV9 to TRBJ1-1; TRBD1 is a possible D gene (6 bases). The ends were cut back, 0 bases at V and 3 bases at J, with 12 bases in the middle. The CDR3 totals 15 residues. Germline values: CDR1 SGDLS, CDR2 YYNGEE. Here the CDR3 DNA reads TGTGCCAGCAGCGTAGCTGGGGGGGGCGACACTGAAGCTTTCTTT. Protein: CASSVAGGGDTEAFF.

This clonotype showed up many times. The V call is TRBV5-4, the J call TRBJ2-2; D is undetermined. The V gene's germline CDR1 is SGHNT and CDR2 YYREEE (reference sequence). The CDR3 covers 15 residues. V was pared by 4 bases and J by 5 bases, with 15 bases between. CDR3 sequence reads: CASSRVLADTGELFF. For the CDR3, the DNA is TGTGCCAGCAGCCGGGTTTTGGCCGATACCGGGGAGCTGTTTTTT.

As DNA, the CDR3 is TGCGCCAGCAGTGAAATGTCCAGGGATAACATATATTTT. This translates into CASSEMSRDNIYF. The V and J genes are TRBV10-2 and TRBJ1-3; D is perhaps TRBD1 (5 bases). Germline lookup yields CDR1 WSHSY and CDR2 SAAADI. Trimming pared 3 bases from V and 12 bases from J, leaving 15 bases between. This CDR3 region has 13 residues.

The chain couples TRBV5-1 to TRBJ1-1, with a weak D call TRBD1 (6 bases). CDR3 length: 14 residues. Per the germline V gene, CDR1 is SGHRS and CDR2 is YFSETQ. The V end lost 1 base, the J end lost 5 bases, and 12 bases lay between the germline ends. The CDR3 protein is CASSLTGAVTEAFF. CDR3 nucleotides: TGCGCCAGCAGCTTGACGGGGGCAGTGACTGAAGCTTTCTTT. Combining the CDR3 with reference TRBV5-1 and TRBJ1-1 gives the whole variable domain KAGVTQTPRYLIKTRGQQVTLSCSPISGHRSVSWYQQTPGQGLQFLFEYFSETQRNKGNFPGRFSGRQFSNSRSEMNVSTLELGDSALYLCASSLTGAVTEAFFGQGTRLTVV.

This clonotype was found once. The chain has TRBV9 and TRBJ2-3, with D maybe TRBD2 (7 bases). The CDR3 is made up of 18 amino acids. The V end was cut by 1 base, the J end by 11 bases, with 29 bases between. Germline lookup yields CDR1 SGDLS and CDR2 YYNGEE. In DNA, the CDR3 is TGTGCCAGCAGCGTAACCGAGGGAGGGGGGGCCGGGTACAATGAGCAGTATTTT. Encoded protein: CASSVTEGGGAGYNEQYF.

The chain is built from TRBV7-6 and TRBJ2-1, with TRBD1 identical over 8 bases. This CDR3 comprises 14 residues. The germline CDR1 and CDR2 sequences are SGHVS and FNYEAQ. V gave up 5 bases and J gave up 10 bases; unmatched junction bases: 10. The CDR3 reads CASSGQGNTGEQFF. The CDR3 DNA reads TGTGCCAGCAGCGGACAGGGAAACACCGGGGAGCAGTTCTTC.

V is TRBV6-4 and J is TRBJ2-1; D unclear. The ends were cut back, 4 bases at V and 3 bases at J, with 19 bases in the middle. Germline V gene data show CDR1 as MRHNA and CDR2 as SNTAGT. The CDR3 length is 17 residues. The CDR3 region is CASSARVDGLYYNEQFF. CDR3 bases: TGTGCCAGCAGTGCTAGAGTCGACGGATTATACTACAATGAGCAGTTCTTC.

The chain has TRBV9 and TRBJ1-1; D is possibly TRBD1 (6 bases). V lost 4 bases and J lost 0, with 16 bases in between. The CDR3 spans 16 residues. The germline V gene encodes CDR1 SGDLS and CDR2 YYNGEE. The DNA for the CDR3 is TGTGCCAGCAGCCCCAGGACAGCACTATTGAACACTGAAGCTTTCTTT. This encodes CASSPRTALLNTEAFF.

Many counts were recorded for this clonotype. The chain couples TRBV28 to TRBJ2-3, with 11 bases that match TRBD2. V lost 5 bases to trimming and J lost 11 bases; unmatched junction nucleotides: 18. Germline CDR1 reads MDHEN; CDR2 reads SYDVKM. CDR3 length: 17 residues. As DNA, the CDR3 is TGTGCCAGCAGTCCCCCTGAACCGGGACTAGCGGCCTCTAGGCAGTATTTT. Residues: CASSPPEPGLAASRQYF. Using reference TRBV28 and TRBJ2-3 for the parts outside the CDR3, the full variable domain is DVKVTQSSRYLVKRTGEKVFLECVQDMDHENMFWYRQDPGLGLRLIYFSYDVKMKEKGDIPEGYSVSREKKERFSLILESASTNQTSMYLCASSPPEPGLAASRQYFGPGTRLTVL.

By share, this clonotype counts as medium-sized. The chain has TRBV7-9 and TRBJ1-5, with D maybe TRBD1 (5 bases). Looked up from germline, CDR1 is SEHNR and CDR2 is FQNEAQ (reference sequence). Trimming removed 4 bases at V and 7 bases at J, with 11 bases between. CDR3 size: 13 residues. The CDR3 loop is CASSSGTQQPQHF. DNA for the CDR3: TGTGCCAGCAGCTCCGGGACCCAGCAGCCCCAGCATTTT. The complete variable domain, with remaining parts taken from reference TRBV7-9 and TRBJ1-5, reads DTGVSQNPRHKITKRGQNVTFRCDPISEHNRLYWYRQTLGQGPEFLTYFQNEAQLEKSRLLSDRFSAERPKGSFSTLEIQRTEQGDSAMYLCASSSGTQQPQHFGDGTRLSIL.

With regard to this clonotype: A much larger clone lies a single base off, so this may be a read error. The V gene is TRBV3-1, the J gene TRBJ2-1; D is possibly TRBD2 (6 bases). The germline V and J ends were trimmed by 1 base and 5 bases, with 9 bases remaining between them. The CDR3 sequence is 14 residues long. The V gene's germline CDR1 is LGHDT and CDR2 YNNKEL (reference sequence). In DNA form, the CDR3 reads TGTGCCAGCAGCCAAGTCGGGGGTCACAATGAGCAGTTCTTC. Translated: CASSQVGGHNEQFF.

Concerning this clonotype itself: Possible read error: a much larger clone is one base away. The missing conserved phenylalanine or tryptophan at the end of this CDR3 makes a read error likely. The V gene is TRBV18, the J gene TRBJ2-7; D perhaps matches TRBD1 (5 bases). Germline V gene sequence: CDR1 KGHSH, CDR2 LQKENI. The V end was cut by 4 bases, the J end by 5 bases, with 9 bases between. The CDR3 consists of 12 residues. The CDR3: CASSLVGDEQYY. The DNA for the CDR3 is TGTGCCAGCTCACTGGTAGGGGACGAGCAGTACTAC.

This clonotype appeared many times. The rearrangement links TRBV6-1 to TRBJ2-7; D unclear. V was shortened by 0 bases and J by 2 bases, with 11 bases between the two germline ends. Per the germline V gene, CDR1 is MNHNS and CDR2 is SASEGT. The CDR3 extends over 15 amino acids. CDR3 region: CASSEAHGVPYEQYF. The CDR3 nucleotides read TGTGCCAGCAGTGAAGCGCATGGCGTTCCCTACGAGCAGTACTTC.

This clonotype was seen many times. This sequence joins TRBV6-1 and TRBJ2-1; TRBD1 aligns across 9 bases. With V trimmed by 8 bases and J by 5 bases, 7 bases remained unmatched. Germline V lookup: CDR1 MNHNS, CDR2 SASEGT. This CDR3 comprises 14 residues. Written as DNA, the CDR3 is TGTGCCAGCGAGGAGGGACAGGGCAACAATGAGCAGTTCTTC. As protein: CASEEGQGNNEQFF.

V is TRBV20-1 and J is TRBJ2-1, with 7 bases aligning to TRBD2. Germline-derived CDR1 and CDR2 are DFQATT and SNEGSKA (reference sequence). V shed 3 bases and J 7 bases; nucleotides not matched to a gene: 15. This CDR3 contains 16 residues. The chain's CDR3 is CSASREGGGVRNEQFF. DNA of the CDR3: TGCAGTGCTAGTAGGGAGGGCGGAGGGGTTAGGAATGAGCAGTTCTTC.

This clonotype was detected only a few times. The V call is TRBV7-6, the J call TRBJ2-7, with a tentative D call TRBD2 (6 bases). V lost 5 bases and J lost 3, with 11 bases in between. CDR3 size: 13 residues. Germline CDR1 and CDR2: SGHVS and FNYEAQ. The CDR3 nucleotides are TGTGCCAGCAGCCCGGGACTGAGCTACGAGCAGTACTTC. It yields the protein CASSPGLSYEQYF.

The gene calls are TRBV5-1 and TRBJ1-4; D may be TRBD1 (5 bases). The CDR3 extends over 14 amino acids. V lost 1 base, J lost 6 bases, and 10 bases lay in between. CDR1 SGHRS and CDR2 YFSETQ come from the germline V gene. Written as DNA, the CDR3 is TGCGCCAGCAGCTTGCGCGGGACGGATGAAAAACTGTTTTTT. This sequence encodes CASSLRGTDEKLFF.